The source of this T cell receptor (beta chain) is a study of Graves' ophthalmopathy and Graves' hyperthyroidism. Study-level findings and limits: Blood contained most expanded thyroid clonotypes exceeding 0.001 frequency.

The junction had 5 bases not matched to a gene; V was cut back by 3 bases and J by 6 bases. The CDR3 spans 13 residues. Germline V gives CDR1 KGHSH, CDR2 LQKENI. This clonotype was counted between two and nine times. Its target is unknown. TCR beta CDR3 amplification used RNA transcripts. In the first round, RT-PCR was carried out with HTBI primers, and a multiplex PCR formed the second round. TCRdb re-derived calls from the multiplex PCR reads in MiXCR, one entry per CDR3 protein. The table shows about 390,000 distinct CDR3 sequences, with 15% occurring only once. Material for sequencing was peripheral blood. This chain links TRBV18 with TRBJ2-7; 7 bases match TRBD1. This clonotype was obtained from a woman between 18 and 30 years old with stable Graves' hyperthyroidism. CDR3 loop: CASSPPDRREQYF. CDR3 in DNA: TGTGCCAGCTCACCCCCGGACAGGCGCGAGCAGTACTTC.